This T cell receptor beta chain was recovered during a study of blood T cell repertoires in COVID-19. Looking at the study overall: Acute and convalescent COVID-19 samples came from the United States, Italy and Spain. T cells, B-cell-depleted T cells, or PBMCs provided the cDNA or gDNA that served as material.

V gave up 2 bases and J gave up 4 bases, with 9 bases separating them. This CDR3 contains 13 residues. Germline lookup yields CDR1 ENHRY and CDR2 SYGVKD. In the source study's methods: Counts of nucleated cells, estimated from reference gene primer amplification, were obtained. Measured with immunoSEQ multiplex PCR; TCRdb has only the in-frame clones, and not every one. V, J and clone size reflect that table, while D and trimming were determined from the DNA. The sample carries tens of thousands of clones, around 75% recorded once. This TCR was recovered from an elderly woman with active or convalescent COVID-19. J is TRBJ2-7 and V is TRBV10-3, with no clear D. Material: peripheral blood. The CDR3 loop is CAISETVGYEQYF. As DNA, the CDR3 is TGTGCCATCAGTGAGACGGTTGGTTACGAGCAGTACTTC.